Listed below are T cell receptor beta chains from one sample, sequenced in a study of blood T cell repertoires in COVID-19. Data came from immunoSEQ multiplex PCR; TCRdb stores just in-frame clones and leaves some out. The table has over 150,000 clones, over 80% seen once; the top ten hold around 6.7%. Sequencing was carried out using peripheral blood. The receptors were sampled from a woman aged 40 to 50 with COVID-19, enrolled during active disease. CDR3s include the opening cysteine and the closing phenylalanine or tryptophan. A D gene is named only where the DNA matches it firmly. Clone size is not always given. Where it is, it says once, few, many or a class for expanded clones.

abundance,j_gene,v_gene,d_gene,CDR3nt,CDR3aa
-,TRBJ2-1,TRBV6-4,TRBD2,TGTGCCAGCTCTGGACTAGCGGGGGAGAACAATGAGCAGTTCTTC,CASSGLAGENNEQFF
once,TRBJ1-6,TRBV7-9,-,TGTGCCAGCAGCTTAGGGAGCTCCTATAATTCACCCCTCCACTTT,CASSLGSSYNSPLHF
-,TRBJ2-7,TRBV6-5,-,TGTGCCAGCAGAGGGCAGGGGTGGTGGGAGCAGTACTTC,CASRGQGWWEQYF
-,TRBJ1-3,TRBV19,TRBD1,TGTGCCAGTAACTCAGACAGGGGAGGAAACACCATATATTTT,CASNSDRGGNTIYF
-,TRBJ2-1,TRBV5-1,-,TGCGCCAGCAGCTTGACACTAGCTCATGAGCAGTTCTTC,CASSLTLAHEQFF
-,TRBJ1-2,TRBV7-3,-,TGTGCCAGCAGCCTACAGGGTCGCTATGGCTACACCTTC,CASSLQGRYGYTF
-,TRBJ1-2,TRBV5-1,TRBD1,TGCGCCAGCAGCTTGGTGCAGGGGGAGGCTAACTATGGCTACACCTTC,CASSLVQGEANYGYTF
-,TRBJ2-2,TRBV7-9,TRBD1,TGTGCCAGCAGTTTTACAGGGGGCCCGAACACCGGGGAGCTGTTTTTT,CASSFTGGPNTGELFF
-,TRBJ1-5,TRBV27,TRBD1,TGTGCCAGCAGCGGGACAGGCTACAATCAGCCCCAGCATTTT,CASSGTGYNQPQHF
-,TRBJ1-5,TRBV7-9,-,TGTGCCAGCAGCCACGGGGGTAATCAGCCCCAGCATTTT,CASSHGGNQPQHF
-,TRBJ1-1,TRBV6-1,TRBD1,TGTGCCAGCAGTGAGGGGGACAGGCTTGAAGCTTTCTTT,CASSEGDRLEAFF
-,TRBJ1-1,TRBV6-5,-,TGTGCCAGCAGTTACGTCTTCCGGGAGACTGACACTGAAGCTTTCTTT,CASSYVFRETDTEAFF
-,TRBJ2-7,TRBV27,-,TGTGCCAGCCGGGGGGCGGGCGAGCAGTACTTC,CASRGAGEQYF
-,TRBJ1-1,TRBV5-6,-,TGTGCCAGCACCCCGAGACAGGCAGGCACTGAAGCTTTCTTT,CASTPRQAGTEAFF
-,TRBJ1-2,TRBV28,-,TGTGCCAGCAGTTTAGGACAGTTCTATGGCTACACCTTC,CASSLGQFYGYTF
few,TRBJ1-6,TRBV5-1,TRBD1,TGCGCCAGCAGCTCACTGACAGGGGATTCACCCCTCCACTTT,CASSSLTGDSPLHF
-,TRBJ2-5,TRBV7-9,TRBD2,TGTGCCAGCAGCTTAGTAAGCGGGGGGGCGGAGACCCAGTACTTC,CASSLVSGGAETQYF
-,TRBJ1-5,TRBV7-2,-,TGTGCCAGCAGCTTATACACAGCGGATAGCAATCAGCCCCAGCATTTT,CASSLYTADSNQPQHF
-,TRBJ1-2,TRBV29-1,-,TGCAGCGTCGAGAAGGGGGAAGGCTACACCTTC,CSVEKGEGYTF
-,TRBJ1-3,TRBV7-9,-,TGTGCCAGCAGCTTAGGCGGCAGGAGGACAAACACCATATATTTT,CASSLGGRRTNTIYF
-,TRBJ1-4,TRBV28,TRBD1,TGTGCCAGCAGCGGGAGCGGGACAGGCGAAAAACTGTTTTTT,CASSGSGTGEKLFF
once,TRBJ1-6,TRBV5-1,TRBD1,TGCGCCAGCAGCCCCCGACAGGGGGTCAATTCACCCCTCCACTTT,CASSPRQGVNSPLHF
-,TRBJ1-5,TRBV2,-,TGTGCCGGGAGGACTGTGCTCAATCAGCCCCAGCATTTT,CAGRTVLNQPQHF
-,TRBJ2-3,TRBV5-1,-,TGCGCCAGCTTTGGGGCAGTGACTAGCACAGATACGCAGTATTTT,CASFGAVTSTDTQYF
-,TRBJ1-2,TRBV6-4,-,TGTGCCAGCAGTGACGACAGGTCCTGGGGCTACACCTTC,CASSDDRSWGYTF
-,TRBJ1-1,TRBV19,-,TGTGCCAGTAGGGGGCTATACACTGAAGCTTTCTTT,CASRGLYTEAFF
-,TRBJ1-6,TRBV30,-,TGTGCCATCCGGTCAGGCTATAATTCACCCCTCCACTTT,CAIRSGYNSPLHF
-,TRBJ1-1,TRBV5-1,-,TGCGCCAGCAGCTTGGTAGAGGGCATGAACACTGAAGCTTTCTTT,CASSLVEGMNTEAFF
once,TRBJ2-5,TRBV7-2,-,TGTGCCAGCAGCTTAGGCACGGTACAAGAGACCCAGTACTTC,CASSLGTVQETQYF
once,TRBJ2-3,TRBV18,-,TGTGCCAGCTCACCTAAAGATACGCAGTATTTT,CASSPKDTQYF
few,TRBJ1-2,TRBV4-1,-,TGCGCCAGCAGCCAAGAGGACAGCCCAAACTATGGCTACACCTTC,CASSQEDSPNYGYTF
few,TRBJ1-1,TRBV3-1/TRBV3-2,-,TGTGCCAGCAGAATGGGGGGGGATCACACTGAAGCTTTCTTT,CASRMGGDHTEAFF
-,TRBJ1-3,TRBV7-9,-,TGTGCCAGCAGCTTAGAGGGCAGGGCAAGCTCTGGAAACACCATATATTTT,CASSLEGRASSGNTIYF
-,TRBJ1-1,TRBV18,-,TGTGCCAGCTCACCTGTAAGGGGCACTGAAGCTTTCTTT,CASSPVRGTEAFF
-,TRBJ2-3,TRBV9,TRBD2,TGTGCCAGCAGCGTAGTAGCGGGAACATCTGCGGATACGCAGTATTTT,CASSVVAGTSADTQYF
-,TRBJ2-7,TRBV11-1,-,TGTGCCAGCAGCCAACTACGAACCTACGAGCAGTACTTC,CASSQLRTYEQYF
-,TRBJ2-3,TRBV24-1,-,TGTGCCACCGGGGCCGGCACAGGCACAGATACGCAGTATTTT,CATGAGTGTDTQYF
few,TRBJ2-1,TRBV12-5,TRBD2,TGTGCTAGTGGTATCCTAGCGGGGGGCTACTCTGATGAGCAGTTCTTC,CASGILAGGYSDEQFF
few,TRBJ2-1,TRBV7-9,-,TGTGCCAGCAGCCGACGGGACTCCTTGCGGGAGCAGTTCTTC,CASSRRDSLREQFF
once,TRBJ1-1,TRBV6-6,-,TGTGCCAGCACCTTGACGGAGGGGTTAGGGAACACTGAAGCTTTCTTT,CASTLTEGLGNTEAFF
-,TRBJ1-5,TRBV7-9,-,TGTGCCAGCAGCTTAGGGACAGCTAGCAATCAGCCCCAGCATTTT,CASSLGTASNQPQHF
-,TRBJ1-5,TRBV6-6,-,TGTGCCAGCATCCCGAGGTCGGGAGCAGATCAGCCCCAGCATTTT,CASIPRSGADQPQHF
-,TRBJ2-1,TRBV12-5,-,TGTGCTAGTGGTTTGTGGAGTCCCGACAATGAGCAGTTCTTC,CASGLWSPDNEQFF
-,TRBJ1-2,TRBV7-8,TRBD1,TGTGCCAGCAGCCCATCACAGGGGGCTCTGGGGGGCTACACCTTC,CASSPSQGALGGYTF